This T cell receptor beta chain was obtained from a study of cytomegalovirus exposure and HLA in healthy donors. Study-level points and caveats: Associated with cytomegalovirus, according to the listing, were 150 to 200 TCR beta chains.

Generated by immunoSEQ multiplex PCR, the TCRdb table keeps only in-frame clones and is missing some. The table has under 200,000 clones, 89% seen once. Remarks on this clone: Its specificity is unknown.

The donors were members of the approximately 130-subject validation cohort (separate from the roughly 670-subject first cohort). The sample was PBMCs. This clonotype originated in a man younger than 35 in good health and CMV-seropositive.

As DNA, the CDR3 is TGCGCCAGCAGCCGAGGGACAGCTGGCTGGGACTATGGCTACACCTTC. Translation gives CASSRGTAGWDYGYTF. This chain connects TRBV4-1 to TRBJ1-2; 7 bases fit TRBD1. Germline CDR1 reads MGHRA; CDR2 reads YSYEKL. V lost 4 bases and J lost 3; bases outside the gene matches: 11. The length of the CDR3 is 16 residues.